Below are 24 T cell receptor beta chains sequenced from a single sample in a study of T cell clones after liver transplantation. Some clones are missing from TCRdb's copy, which holds only in-frame ones; the method was immunoSEQ multiplex PCR. The sample lists around 18,000 clones; around 89% were seen once. This material consisted of CD8+ T cells from blood, taken approximately 45 months after liver transplant. These receptors all stem from a human patient who received a liver transplant. Part of the T cell pool may stem from the graft donor.

V usage is TRBV2 and J usage is TRBJ2-5; D is perhaps TRBD2 (5 bases). Looked up from germline, CDR1 is SNHLY and CDR2 is FYNNEI. The V end lost 1 base, the J end lost 1 base, and 7 bases lay between the germline ends. The CDR3 is made up of 14 amino acids. The CDR3 protein is CASSEGRGQETQYF. CDR3 DNA: TGTGCCAGCAGTGAAGGTCGGGGCCAAGAGACCCAGTACTTC.

The rearrangement links TRBV19 to TRBJ2-3; 13 nucleotides line up with TRBD2. From germline, CDR1 is LNHDA and CDR2 SQIVND (reference sequence). The CDR3 contains 15 residues. V trimming: 5 bases; J trimming: 4 bases; junction bases outside the gene matches: 3. CDR3 residues: CASSWTSGRADTQYF. The CDR3 nucleotides read TGTGCCAGTAGTTGGACTAGCGGGAGAGCAGATACGCAGTATTTT.

The V gene is TRBV29-1, the J gene TRBJ1-1; 7 positions agree with TRBD1. The CDR3 spans 13 residues. CDR1 SQVTM and CDR2 ANQGSEA come from the germline V gene. V trimming: 6 bases; J trimming: 3 bases; junction bases outside the gene matches: 7. The CDR3 DNA follows: TGCAGCGTCCACAGGGGTGGTTACACTGAAGCTTTCTTT. Encoded protein: CSVHRGGYTEAFF.

This clone was seen just once. V usage is TRBV29-1 and J usage is TRBJ2-2; D unresolved. The CDR3 loop spans 12 amino acids. Trimming took 5 bases from V and 4 from J, leaving 8 bases between them. Germline V gives CDR1 SQVTM, CDR2 ANQGSEA. The CDR3 is CSVQDATGELFF. CDR3 DNA sequence: TGCAGCGTTCAGGACGCCACCGGGGAGCTGTTTTTT.

This rearrangement joins TRBV27 to TRBJ2-1; D is perhaps TRBD1 (5 bases). The germline V gene encodes CDR1 MNHEY and CDR2 SMNVEV (reference sequence). The V and J ends lost 6 bases and 11 bases respectively, with 11 bases between them. CDR3 length: 11 amino acids. The DNA for the CDR3 is TGTGCCAGCAGCTGGGGCCCCCAGCAGTTCTTC. Translated, it gives CASSWGPQQFF.

This clone was recorded once. The chain has TRBV9 and TRBJ2-7; 7 bases are shared with TRBD1. The CDR3 has 15 residues. V lost 4 bases to trimming and J lost 5 bases; unmatched junction nucleotides: 12. Germline CDR1 reads SGDLS; CDR2 reads YYNGEE. The CDR3, as DNA: TGTGCCAGCAGCCCCCAGACAGGGTATACTGACGAGCAGTACTTC. It specifies CASSPQTGYTDEQYF.

Notes on this clone: The sample contains more than one DNA sequence encoding this CDR3. V gene TRBV13 combines with J gene TRBJ2-1; D is tentatively TRBD1 or TRBD2 (5 bases each). CDR1 is PRHDT, CDR2 FYEKMQ, per germline (reference sequence). The germline V and J ends were trimmed by 5 bases and 2 bases, with 22 bases remaining between them. This CDR3 is 18 amino acids long. CDR3 in amino acids: CASSLGEGVVGTYNEQFF. For the CDR3, the DNA is TGTGCCAGCAGCCTGGGGGAAGGGGTCGTTGGAACCTACAATGAGCAGTTCTTC.

This rearrangement joins TRBV19 to TRBJ2-1; 11 bases line up with TRBD2. CDR3 length: 16 amino acids. Germline V lookup: CDR1 LNHDA, CDR2 SQIVND (reference sequence). Trimming at V came to 3 bases and at J to 4 bases, leaving 5 bases not matched to a gene. The CDR3 loop is CASSILLAGEYNEQFF. The DNA for the CDR3 is TGTGCCAGTAGTATCCTACTAGCGGGAGAGTACAATGAGCAGTTCTTC.

This clone was seen only a few times. The chain is built from TRBV6-5 and TRBJ2-1; D is undetermined. CDR3 length equals 15 residues. V lost 2 bases to trimming and J lost 4 bases, with 12 bases between them. The germline gives CDR1 MNHEY, CDR2 SVGAGI. The CDR3 is CASSYEGSAYNEQFF. The CDR3 coding sequence is TGTGCCAGCAGTTACGAAGGGTCAGCATACAATGAGCAGTTCTTC.

The chain employs TRBV11-2 and TRBJ2-7; TRBD1 matches 8 bases. The CDR3 totals 12 residues. The V gene end was trimmed by 5 bases and the J gene end by 5 bases; junction bases not matched to a gene: 2. Germline CDR1 SGHAT, CDR2 FQNNGV. CDR3 protein: CASSPDRDEQYF. As DNA, the CDR3 is TGTGCCAGCAGCCCGGACAGGGACGAGCAGTACTTC.

This chain uses TRBV10-3 with TRBJ2-2, with TRBD1 matching 9 bases. Germline trimming cut 0 bases from V and 7 bases from J; bases unmatched to any gene: 6. The CDR3 totals 16 residues. In germline, CDR1 is ENHRY, CDR2 SYGVKD. CDR3 DNA: TGTGCCATCAGTGAGTCAGGCAACAGGGGGCACGGGGAGCTGTTTTTT. This gives the protein CAISESGNRGHGELFF.

This sequence joins TRBV7-9 and TRBJ2-2, with a possible D match to TRBD1 (6 bases). Trimming left V 3 bases short and J 5 bases short, with 16 bases between. This CDR3 comprises 16 residues. Germline loops: CDR1 SEHNR, CDR2 FQNEAQ (reference sequence). The DNA for the CDR3 is TGTGCCAGCAGCTTGTTATCTGGGGGCTGGACCGGGGAGCTGTTTTTT. This gives the protein CASSLLSGGWTGELFF.

This chain connects TRBV27 to TRBJ2-7; maybe TRBD2 (6 bases). The CDR3 has 13 amino acids. CDR1 and CDR2 (germline): MNHEY, SMNVEV (reference sequence). Trimming pared 11 bases from V and 7 bases from J, leaving 21 bases between. For the CDR3, the DNA is TGTGCCTGCGGGGAAGGACCCTGGGGTGAGCAGTACTTC. This codes for CACGEGPWGEQYF.

This clone has only a few counts. The chain has TRBV18 and TRBJ2-6; D not certain. Germline V lookup: CDR1 KGHSH, CDR2 LQKENI. V was shortened by 1 base and J by 0 bases, with 7 bases between the two germline ends. The CDR3 length is 16 residues. The CDR3 bases are TGTGCCAGCTCACCACGTGGTTTCTCTGGGGCCAACGTCCTGACTTTC. Translating gives CASSPRGFSGANVLTF.

The chain uses TRBV19 and TRBJ2-1; tentatively, D is TRBD1 (6 bases). The CDR3 runs to 14 residues. V dropped 6 bases and J dropped 3 bases, with 12 bases sitting between them. The germline gives CDR1 LNHDA, CDR2 SQIVND (reference sequence). In nucleotides, the CDR3 is TGTGCCAGTAGCCTCCGGGACAACTACAATGAGCAGTTCTTC. As protein: CASSLRDNYNEQFF.

The gene calls are TRBV5-6 and TRBJ1-1; D is unclear. Trimming took 4 bases from V and 0 from J, leaving 7 bases between them. The CDR3 runs 13 residues. CDR1 is SGHDT, CDR2 YYEEEE, per germline. The CDR3 sequence: CASSTKLNTEAFF. The CDR3 DNA sequence: TGTGCCAGCAGCACTAAGCTGAACACTGAAGCTTTCTTT. The full variable domain, its missing parts supplied by reference TRBV5-6 and TRBJ1-1, is DAGVTQSPTHLIKTRGQQVTLRCSPKSGHDTVSWYQQALGQGPQFIFQYYEEEERQRGNFPDRFSGHQFPNYSSELNVNALLLGDSALYLCASSTKLNTEAFFGQGTRLTVV.

The genes are TRBV18 and TRBJ1-5, with a possible D match to TRBD1 (6 bases). The CDR3 length is 14 residues. From germline, CDR1 is KGHSH and CDR2 LQKENI. Trimming pared 3 bases from V and 5 bases from J, leaving 11 bases between. CDR3 bases: TGTGCCAGCTCACCGGAGGGGGAGGATCAGCCCCAGCATTTT. Protein sequence: CASSPEGEDQPQHF.

The chain couples TRBV10-2 to TRBJ1-1; perhaps TRBD1 as D (6 bases). This CDR3 has 14 residues. V was pared by 7 bases and J by 1 base, with 13 bases between. The germline V gene encodes CDR1 WSHSY and CDR2 SAAADI. The CDR3 coding sequence is TGCGCCAGCAATCACGGGACACAGAACACTGAAGCTTTCTTT. As protein: CASNHGTQNTEAFF.

V usage is TRBV4-1 and J usage is TRBJ2-7; no clear D gene. Germline V gives CDR1 MGHRA, CDR2 YSYEKL. The germline V and J ends were trimmed by 1 base and 2 bases, with 12 bases remaining between them. The CDR3 consists of 15 residues. CDR3 sequence (DNA): TGCGCCAGCAGCCAAGGAGAAAAGGGTCCCTACGAGCAGTACTTC. Translated, it gives CASSQGEKGPYEQYF.

The gene calls are TRBV6-1 and TRBJ1-1, with D perhaps TRBD1 (5 bases). Trimming took off 1 base at V and 11 bases at J, with 14 bases between the two ends. The V gene's germline CDR1 is MNHNS and CDR2 SASEGT. This CDR3 comprises 13 residues. The DNA for the CDR3 is TGTGCCAGCAGTGAAGTTGGCAGGGCCGACGCTTTCTTT. Translating it yields CASSEVGRADAFF.

The CDR3 sequence is CASSFSRRGADTQYF. Written as DNA, the CDR3 is TGTGCCAGCAGTTTTTCACGGAGAGGTGCAGATACGCAGTATTTT. This chain joins TRBV28 and TRBJ2-3, with D uncertain. This CDR3 has 15 residues. CDR1 is MDHEN and CDR2 is SYDVKM in the germline V gene. V lost 3 bases and J lost 4, with 14 bases in between. The complete variable domain, with remaining parts taken from reference TRBV28 and TRBJ2-3, reads DVKVTQSSRYLVKRTGEKVFLECVQDMDHENMFWYRQDPGLGLRLIYFSYDVKMKEKGDIPEGYSVSREKKERFSLILESASTNQTSMYLCASSFSRRGADTQYFGPGTRLTVL.

The gene calls are TRBV30 and TRBJ2-7; D remains unclear. The germline gives CDR1 GTSNPN, CDR2 SVGIG (reference sequence). The CDR3 spans 13 residues. V shed 0 bases and J shed 2 bases, with 8 bases lying between them. For the CDR3, the DNA is TGTGCCTGGAGTGTCAAGGGTACCTACGAGCAGTACTTC. This translates into CAWSVKGTYEQYF.

V gene TRBV28 combines with J gene TRBJ2-7; no reliable D call. The germline V gene has CDR1 MDHEN and CDR2 SYDVKM. The CDR3 contains 15 residues. The V end was cut by 7 bases, the J end by 0 bases, with 16 bases between. CDR3 loop: CASTPKDVASYEQYF. The CDR3 DNA sequence: TGTGCCAGCACACCCAAAGACGTTGCCTCCTACGAGCAGTACTTC.

The gene calls are TRBV19 and TRBJ2-7; 7 bases match TRBD1. The length of the CDR3 is 14 residues. The V gene's germline CDR1 is LNHDA and CDR2 SQIVND (reference sequence). Trimming cost V 1 base and J 5 bases; bases outside gene matches: 5. The CDR3 region is CASSIAPGGNEQYF. The DNA for the CDR3 is TGTGCCAGTAGTATAGCCCCAGGGGGTAACGAGCAGTACTTC.